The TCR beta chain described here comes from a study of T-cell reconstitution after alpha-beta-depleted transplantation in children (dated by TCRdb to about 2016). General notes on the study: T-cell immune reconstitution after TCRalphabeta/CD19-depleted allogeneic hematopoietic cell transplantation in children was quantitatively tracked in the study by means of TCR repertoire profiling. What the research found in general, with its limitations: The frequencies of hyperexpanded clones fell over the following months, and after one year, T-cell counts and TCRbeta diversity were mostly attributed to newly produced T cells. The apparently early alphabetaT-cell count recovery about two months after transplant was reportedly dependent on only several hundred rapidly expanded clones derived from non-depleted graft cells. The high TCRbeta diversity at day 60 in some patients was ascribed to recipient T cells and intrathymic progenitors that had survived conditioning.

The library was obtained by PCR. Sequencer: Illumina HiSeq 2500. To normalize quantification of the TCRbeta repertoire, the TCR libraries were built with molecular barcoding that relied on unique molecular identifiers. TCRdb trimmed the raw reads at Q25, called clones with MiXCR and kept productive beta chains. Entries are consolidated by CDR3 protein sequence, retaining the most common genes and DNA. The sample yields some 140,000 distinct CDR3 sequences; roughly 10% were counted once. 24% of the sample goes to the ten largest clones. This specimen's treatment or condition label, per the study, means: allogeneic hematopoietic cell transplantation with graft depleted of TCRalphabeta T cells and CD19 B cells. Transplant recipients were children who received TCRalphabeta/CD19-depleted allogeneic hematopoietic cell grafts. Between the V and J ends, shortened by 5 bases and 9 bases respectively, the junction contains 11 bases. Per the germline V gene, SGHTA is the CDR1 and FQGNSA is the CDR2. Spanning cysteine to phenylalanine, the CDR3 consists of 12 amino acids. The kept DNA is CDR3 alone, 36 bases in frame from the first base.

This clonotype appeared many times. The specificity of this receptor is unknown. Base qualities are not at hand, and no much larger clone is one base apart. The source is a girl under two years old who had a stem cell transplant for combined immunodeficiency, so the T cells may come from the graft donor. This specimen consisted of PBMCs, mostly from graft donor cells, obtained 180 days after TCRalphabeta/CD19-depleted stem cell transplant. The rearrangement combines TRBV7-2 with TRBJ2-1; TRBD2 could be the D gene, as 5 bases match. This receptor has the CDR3 CASSTVRGEQFF. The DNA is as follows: TGTGCCAGCAGCACTGTCCGGGGTGAGCAGTTCTTC.